Listed here are 8 T cell receptor beta chains from one sample, sequenced in a study of T-cell reconstitution after alpha-beta-depleted transplantation in children. Unique molecular identifiers were incorporated when the TCRbeta library was constructed. TCRdb analysed the PCR reads with MiXCR anew, one entry per CDR3 protein. The sample has about 900,000 distinct CDR3 sequences; about 26% are singletons. The material was PBMCs, mostly from graft donor cells, obtained 360 days after TCRalphabeta/CD19-depleted stem cell transplant. The receptors here all came from a boy under three years old who had a stem cell transplant for SCID, so the T cells may come from the graft donor.

The chain employs TRBV12-3 or TRBV12-4 and TRBJ1-4, with TRBD1 as a possible D gene (5 bases). Trimming took 6 bases from V and 4 from J, leaving 18 bases between them. The CDR3 covers 16 residues. CDR3 protein: CASRSRWRGDNEKLFF. DNA of the CDR3: TGTGCCAGCAGATCGAGATGGAGGGGAGATAATGAAAAACTGTTTTTT.

This clonotype was counted only a few times. J is TRBJ1-4 and V is TRBV5-1; TRBD1 is a possible D gene (6 bases). V was pared by 3 bases and J by 1 base, with 10 bases between. Germline V gene sequence: CDR1 SGHRS, CDR2 YFSETQ. The CDR3 length is 15 residues. The CDR3 here is CASSSGGLTNEKLFF. The DNA of the CDR3 is TGCGCCAGCAGCTCGGGGGGGCTAACTAATGAAAAACTGTTTTTT. The variable domain in full, completed from reference TRBV5-1 and TRBJ1-4, reads KAGVTQTPRYLIKTRGQQVTLSCSPISGHRSVSWYQQTPGQGLQFLFEYFSETQRNKGNFPGRFSGRQFSNSRSEMNVSTLELGDSALYLCASSSGGLTNEKLFFGSGTQLSVL.

The J gene is TRBJ2-2, the V gene TRBV25-1, with D possibly matching TRBD1 (6 bases). Trimming left V 7 bases short and J 6 bases short, with 12 bases between. There are 13 residues in the CDR3. Germline V gene sequence: CDR1 MGHDK, CDR2 SYGVNS. The CDR3 DNA follows: TGTGCCAGCAAAGCACAGGGAGCCGGGGAGCTGTTTTTT. Translated, it gives CASKAQGAGELFF.

This clonotype was counted only a few times. V gene TRBV7-2 combines with J gene TRBJ2-7; 8 positions agree with TRBD1. The CDR3 is 15 residues long. Unmatched junction bases numbered 7, after V lost 3 bases and J lost 3 bases. Germline CDR1 reads SGHTA; CDR2 reads FQGNSA. CDR3 protein: CASSFNNRGSYEQYF. The CDR3 nucleotides are TGTGCCAGCAGCTTCAATAACAGGGGGAGCTACGAGCAGTACTTC.

The rearrangement uses TRBV20-1 and TRBJ2-2, with D maybe TRBD1 (5 bases). The CDR3 is made up of 17 amino acids. The germline CDR1 and CDR2 sequences are DFQATT and SNEGSKA (reference sequence). Trimming took off 0 bases at V and 3 bases at J, with 17 bases between the two ends. CDR3 DNA sequence: TGCAGTGCTAGAGATTTTAGAAGGCAGGGATACACCGGGGAGCTGTTTTTT. Translating gives CSARDFRRQGYTGELFF.

The chain is built from TRBV12-3 or TRBV12-4 and TRBJ1-4, with a possible D match to TRBD1 (6 bases). Trimming shortened V by 3 bases and J by 4 bases, and 12 bases separated the two germline ends. The CDR3 has 15 residues. The CDR3 region is CASSFYSGDNEKLFF. CDR3 nucleotides: TGTGCCAGCAGTTTCTATTCAGGGGATAATGAAAAACTGTTTTTT.

This sequence joins TRBV4-2 and TRBJ2-5; D may be TRBD2 (6 bases). The CDR3 is 16 residues long. V was shortened by 0 bases and J by 2 bases, with 13 bases between the two germline ends. Germline V gene data show CDR1 as LGHNA and CDR2 as YNFKEQ. CDR3 protein: CASSQDLLAPQETQYF. CDR3 DNA: TGTGCCAGCAGCCAAGACCTACTAGCACCTCAAGAGACCCAGTACTTC.

This clonotype was detected ten times or more. The V and J genes are TRBV5-1 and TRBJ2-1; 7 nucleotides match TRBD1. Germline assignment: CDR1 SGHRS and CDR2 YFSETQ. Unmatched junction bases numbered 11, after V lost 4 bases and J lost 4 bases. This CDR3 region has 16 residues. CDR3 protein: CASSMTTGASYNEQFF. For the CDR3, the DNA is TGCGCCAGCAGCATGACCACAGGGGCGTCTTACAATGAGCAGTTCTTC.